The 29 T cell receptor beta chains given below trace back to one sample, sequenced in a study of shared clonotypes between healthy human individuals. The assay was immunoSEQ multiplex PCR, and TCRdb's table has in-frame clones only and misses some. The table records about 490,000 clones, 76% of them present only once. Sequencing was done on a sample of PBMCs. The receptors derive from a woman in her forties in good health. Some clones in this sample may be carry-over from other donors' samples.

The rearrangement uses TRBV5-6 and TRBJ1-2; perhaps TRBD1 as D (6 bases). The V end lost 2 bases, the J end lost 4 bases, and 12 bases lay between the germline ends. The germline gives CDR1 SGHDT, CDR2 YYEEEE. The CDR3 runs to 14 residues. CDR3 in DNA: TGTGCCAGCAGCTTACAGGGCCTCGCCTATGGCTACACCTTC. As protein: CASSLQGLAYGYTF.

CDR3 sequence: CAWSVGTYGSPLHF. In nucleotides, the CDR3 is TGTGCCTGGAGTGTAGGCACGTATGGTTCACCCCTCCACTTT. V is TRBV30 and J is TRBJ1-6; D is unclear. Trimming removed 0 bases from V and 9 bases from J, with 12 bases in between. The V gene's germline CDR1 is GTSNPN and CDR2 SVGIG (reference sequence). CDR3 length: 14 residues.

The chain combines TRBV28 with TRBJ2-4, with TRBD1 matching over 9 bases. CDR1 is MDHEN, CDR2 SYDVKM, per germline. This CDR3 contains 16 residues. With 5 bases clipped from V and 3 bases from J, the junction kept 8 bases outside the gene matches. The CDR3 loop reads CASSPGQGWGKNIQYF. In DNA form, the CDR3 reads TGTGCCAGCAGTCCGGGACAGGGTTGGGGCAAAAACATTCAGTACTTC.

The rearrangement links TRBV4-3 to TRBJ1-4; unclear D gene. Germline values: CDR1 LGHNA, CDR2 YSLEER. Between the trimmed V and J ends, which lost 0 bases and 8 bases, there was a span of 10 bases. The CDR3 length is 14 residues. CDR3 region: CASSQDGDLEKLFF. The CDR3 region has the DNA TGCGCCAGCAGCCAAGATGGGGATCTCGAAAAACTGTTTTTT.

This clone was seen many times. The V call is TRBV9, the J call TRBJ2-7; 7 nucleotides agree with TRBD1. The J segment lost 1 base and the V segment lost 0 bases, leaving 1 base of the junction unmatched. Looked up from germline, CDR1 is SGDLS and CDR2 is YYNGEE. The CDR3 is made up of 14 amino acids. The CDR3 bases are TGTGCCAGCAGCGTAGGGGGACAGTCCTACGAGCAGTACTTC. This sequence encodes CASSVGGQSYEQYF. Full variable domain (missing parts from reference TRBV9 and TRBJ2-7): DSGVTQTPKHLITATGQRVTLRCSPRSGDLSVYWYQQSLDQGLQFLIQYYNGEERAKGNILERFSAQQFPDLHSELNLSSLELGDSALYFCASSVGGQSYEQYFGPGTRLTVT.

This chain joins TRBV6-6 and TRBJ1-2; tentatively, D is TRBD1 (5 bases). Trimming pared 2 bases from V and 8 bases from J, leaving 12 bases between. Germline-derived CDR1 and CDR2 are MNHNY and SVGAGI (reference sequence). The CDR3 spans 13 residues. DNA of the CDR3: TGTGCCAGCAGTTACCGAGGGGTCGGCGGCTACACCTTC. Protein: CASSYRGVGGYTF.

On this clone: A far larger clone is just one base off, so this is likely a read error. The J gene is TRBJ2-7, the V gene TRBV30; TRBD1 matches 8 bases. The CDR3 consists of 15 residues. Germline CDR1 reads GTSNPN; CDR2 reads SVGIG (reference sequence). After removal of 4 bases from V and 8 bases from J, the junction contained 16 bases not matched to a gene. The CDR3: CAWISLQGAFYKQYF. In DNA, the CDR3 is TGTGCCTGGATATCCCTGCAGGGGGCTTTTTACAAGCAGTACTTC. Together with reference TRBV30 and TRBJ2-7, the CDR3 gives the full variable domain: SQTIHQWPATLVQPVGSPLSLECTVEGTSNPNLYWYRQAAGRGLQLLFYSVGIGQISSEVPQNLSASRPQDRQFILSSKKLLLSDSGFYLCAWISLQGAFYKQYFGPGTRLTVT.

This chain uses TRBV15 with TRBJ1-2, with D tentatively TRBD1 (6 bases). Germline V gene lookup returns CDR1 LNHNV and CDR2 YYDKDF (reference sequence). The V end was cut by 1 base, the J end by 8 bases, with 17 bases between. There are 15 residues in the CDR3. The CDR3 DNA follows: TGTGCCACCAGCAGAGGTTTAGGGGGAACGGGCGGCTACACCTTC. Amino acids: CATSRGLGGTGGYTF.

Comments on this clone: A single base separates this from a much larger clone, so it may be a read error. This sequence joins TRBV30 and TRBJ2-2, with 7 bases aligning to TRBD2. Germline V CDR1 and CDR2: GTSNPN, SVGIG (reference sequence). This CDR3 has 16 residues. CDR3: CAWGVGVLAATGELFF. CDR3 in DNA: TGTGCCTGGGGTGTGGGGGTTCTAGCGGCTACCGGGGAGCTGTTTTTT.

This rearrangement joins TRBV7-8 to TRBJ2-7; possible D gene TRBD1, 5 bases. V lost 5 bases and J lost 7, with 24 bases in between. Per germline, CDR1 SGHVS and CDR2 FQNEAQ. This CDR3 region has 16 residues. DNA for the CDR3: TGTGCCAGCAGCCTCCAGGGATCCAGCAGGGCCGGGGAGCAGTACTTC. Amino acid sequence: CASSLQGSSRAGEQYF. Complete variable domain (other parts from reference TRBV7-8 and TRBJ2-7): GAGVSQSPRYKVAKRGQDVALRCDPISGHVSLFWYQQALGQGPEFLTYFQNEAQLDKSGLPSDRFFAERPEGSVSTLKIQRTQQEDSAVYLCASSLQGSSRAGEQYFGPGTRLTVT.

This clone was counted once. The CDR3 is CASASNEKLFF. The DNA of the CDR3 is TGTGCCAGCGCCTCTAATGAAAAACTGTTTTTT. The chain carries TRBV7-2 and TRBJ1-4; D remains unclear. With 8 bases removed from V and 3 bases from J, the gap between germline ends came to 4 bases. Germline assignment: CDR1 SGHTA and CDR2 FQGNSA. This CDR3 contains 11 residues.

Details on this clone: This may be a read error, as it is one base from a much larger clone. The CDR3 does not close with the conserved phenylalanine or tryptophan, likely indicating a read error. The CDR3, as DNA: TGTGCCAGCAGTGGGACGGCCCCAGGGGGCGCCGGAGGCTACACCGTC. Translation gives CASSGTAPGGAGGYTV. This chain connects TRBV2 to TRBJ1-2; 8 nucleotides align to TRBD1. Germline CDR1 reads SNHLY; CDR2 reads FYNNEI. The CDR3 sequence is 16 residues long. Trimming took 4 bases from V and 8 from J; bases not matched to a gene: 15.

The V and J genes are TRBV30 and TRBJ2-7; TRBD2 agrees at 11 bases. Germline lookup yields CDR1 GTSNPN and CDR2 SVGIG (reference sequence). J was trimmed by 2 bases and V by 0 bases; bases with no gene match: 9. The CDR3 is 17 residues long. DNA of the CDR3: TGTGCCTGGAGTGTGCTCCCCTTAGCGGGAGGGGCCTACGAGCAGTACTTC. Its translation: CAWSVLPLAGGAYEQYF.

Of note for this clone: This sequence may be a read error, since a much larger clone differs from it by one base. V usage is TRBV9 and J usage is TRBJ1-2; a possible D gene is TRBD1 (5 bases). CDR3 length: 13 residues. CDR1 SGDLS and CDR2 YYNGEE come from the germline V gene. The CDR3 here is CAGSPLGGIGYTF. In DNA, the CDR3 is TGTGCCGGCAGCCCCCTGGGGGGGATCGGCTACACCTTC.

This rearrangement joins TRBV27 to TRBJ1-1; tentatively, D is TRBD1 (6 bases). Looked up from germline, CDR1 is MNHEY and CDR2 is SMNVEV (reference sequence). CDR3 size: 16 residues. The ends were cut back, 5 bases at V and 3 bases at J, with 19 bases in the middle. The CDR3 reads CASSPRGGARDTEAFF. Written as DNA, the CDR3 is TGTGCCAGCAGTCCCCGGGGGGGGGCGCGGGACACTGAAGCTTTCTTT.

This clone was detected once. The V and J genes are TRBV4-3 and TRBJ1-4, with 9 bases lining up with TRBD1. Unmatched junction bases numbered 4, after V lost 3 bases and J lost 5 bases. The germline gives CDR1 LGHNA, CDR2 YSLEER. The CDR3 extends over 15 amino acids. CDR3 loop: CASSHSQGANEKLFF. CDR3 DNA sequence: TGCGCCAGCAGCCATTCACAGGGGGCGAATGAAAAACTGTTTTTT.

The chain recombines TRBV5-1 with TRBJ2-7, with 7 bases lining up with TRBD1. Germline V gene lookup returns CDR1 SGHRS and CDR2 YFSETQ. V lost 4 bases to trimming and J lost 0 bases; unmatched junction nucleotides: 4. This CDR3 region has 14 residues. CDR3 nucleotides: TGCGCCAGCAGCCCCGACAGGGTCTCCTACGAGCAGTACTTC. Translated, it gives CASSPDRVSYEQYF. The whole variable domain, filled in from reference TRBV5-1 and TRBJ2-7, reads KAGVTQTPRYLIKTRGQQVTLSCSPISGHRSVSWYQQTPGQGLQFLFEYFSETQRNKGNFPGRFSGRQFSNSRSEMNVSTLELGDSALYLCASSPDRVSYEQYFGPGTRLTVT.

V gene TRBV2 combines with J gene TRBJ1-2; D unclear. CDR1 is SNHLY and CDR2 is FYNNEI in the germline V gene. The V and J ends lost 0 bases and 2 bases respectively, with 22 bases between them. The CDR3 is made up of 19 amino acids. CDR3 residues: CASSEANPTPISRNYGYTF. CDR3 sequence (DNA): TGTGCCAGCAGTGAAGCGAACCCTACCCCGATCTCTAGGAACTATGGCTACACCTTC.

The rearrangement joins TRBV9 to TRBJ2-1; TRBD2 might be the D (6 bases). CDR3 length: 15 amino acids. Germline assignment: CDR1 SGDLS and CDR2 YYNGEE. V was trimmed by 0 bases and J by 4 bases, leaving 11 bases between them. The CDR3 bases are TGTGCCAGCAGCGTAGCGGGAGTGGGATACAATGAGCAGTTCTTC. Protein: CASSVAGVGYNEQFF.

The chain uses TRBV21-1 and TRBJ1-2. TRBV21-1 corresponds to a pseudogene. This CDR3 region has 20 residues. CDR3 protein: CASSNPILYLAGEIDYGYTF. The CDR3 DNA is TGTGCCAGCAGCAATCCAATCCTTTACCTAGCGGGGGAAATTGACTATGGCTACACCTTC.

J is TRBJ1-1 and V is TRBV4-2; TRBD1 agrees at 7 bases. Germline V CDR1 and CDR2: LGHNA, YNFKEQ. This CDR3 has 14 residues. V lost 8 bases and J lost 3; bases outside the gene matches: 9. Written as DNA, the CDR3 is TGTGCCAGCGGAAAGGGGGCCGGTTACACTGAAGCTTTCTTT. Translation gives CASGKGAGYTEAFF.

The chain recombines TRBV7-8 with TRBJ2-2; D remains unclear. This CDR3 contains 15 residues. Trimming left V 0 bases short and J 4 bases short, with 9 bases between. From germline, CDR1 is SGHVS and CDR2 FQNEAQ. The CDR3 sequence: CASSLALGRTGELFF. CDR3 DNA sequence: TGTGCCAGCAGCTTAGCCCTAGGCCGCACCGGGGAGCTGTTTTTT.

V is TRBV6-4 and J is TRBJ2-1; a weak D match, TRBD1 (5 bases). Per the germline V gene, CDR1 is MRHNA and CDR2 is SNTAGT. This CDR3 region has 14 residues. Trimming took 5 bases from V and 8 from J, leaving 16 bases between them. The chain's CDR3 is CASSKQGVIDEQFF. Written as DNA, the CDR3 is TGTGCCAGCAGTAAACAAGGGGTAATAGATGAGCAGTTCTTC.

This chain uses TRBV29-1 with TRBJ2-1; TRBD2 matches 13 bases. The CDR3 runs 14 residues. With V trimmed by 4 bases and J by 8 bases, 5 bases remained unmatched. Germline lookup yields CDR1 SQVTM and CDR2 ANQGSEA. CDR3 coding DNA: TGCAGCGTTGCGACTAGCGGGAGGATCGATGAGCAGTTCTTC. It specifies CSVATSGRIDEQFF.

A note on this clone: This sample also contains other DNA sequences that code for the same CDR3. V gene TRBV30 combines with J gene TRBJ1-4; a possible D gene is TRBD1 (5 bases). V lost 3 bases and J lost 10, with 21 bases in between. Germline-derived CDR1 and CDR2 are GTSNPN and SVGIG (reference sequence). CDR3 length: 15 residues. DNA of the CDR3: TGTGCCTGGAGCCTTTCCGGAACCTCAAGGGGAAAACTGTTTTTT. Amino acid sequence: CAWSLSGTSRGKLFF.

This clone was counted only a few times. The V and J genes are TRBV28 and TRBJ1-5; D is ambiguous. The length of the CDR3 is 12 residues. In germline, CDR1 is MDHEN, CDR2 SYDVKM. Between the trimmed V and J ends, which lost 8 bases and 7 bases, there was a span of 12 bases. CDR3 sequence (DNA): TGTGCCAGCTCTAGGGTCTTGCAGCCCCAGCATTTT. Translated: CASSRVLQPQHF.

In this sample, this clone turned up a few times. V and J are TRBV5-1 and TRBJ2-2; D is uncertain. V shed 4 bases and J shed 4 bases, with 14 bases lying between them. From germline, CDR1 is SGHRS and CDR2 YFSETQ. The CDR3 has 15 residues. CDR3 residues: CASSTTELGTGELFF. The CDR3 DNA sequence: TGCGCCAGCAGCACGACTGAGTTGGGCACCGGGGAGCTGTTTTTT.

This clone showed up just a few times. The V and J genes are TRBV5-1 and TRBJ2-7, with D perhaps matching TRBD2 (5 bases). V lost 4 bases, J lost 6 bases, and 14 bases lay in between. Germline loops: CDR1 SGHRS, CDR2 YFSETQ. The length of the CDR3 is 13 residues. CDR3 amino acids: CASSPDGDREQYF. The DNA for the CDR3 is TGCGCCAGCAGCCCGGACGGGGATCGCGAGCAGTACTTC.

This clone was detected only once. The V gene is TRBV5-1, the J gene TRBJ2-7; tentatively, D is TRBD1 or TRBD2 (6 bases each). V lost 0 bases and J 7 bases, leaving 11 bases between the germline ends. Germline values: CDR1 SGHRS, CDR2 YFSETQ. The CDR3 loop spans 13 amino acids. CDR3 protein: CASSLGLGGEQYF. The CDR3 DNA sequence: TGCGCCAGCAGCTTGGGTCTAGGGGGGGAGCAGTACTTC.